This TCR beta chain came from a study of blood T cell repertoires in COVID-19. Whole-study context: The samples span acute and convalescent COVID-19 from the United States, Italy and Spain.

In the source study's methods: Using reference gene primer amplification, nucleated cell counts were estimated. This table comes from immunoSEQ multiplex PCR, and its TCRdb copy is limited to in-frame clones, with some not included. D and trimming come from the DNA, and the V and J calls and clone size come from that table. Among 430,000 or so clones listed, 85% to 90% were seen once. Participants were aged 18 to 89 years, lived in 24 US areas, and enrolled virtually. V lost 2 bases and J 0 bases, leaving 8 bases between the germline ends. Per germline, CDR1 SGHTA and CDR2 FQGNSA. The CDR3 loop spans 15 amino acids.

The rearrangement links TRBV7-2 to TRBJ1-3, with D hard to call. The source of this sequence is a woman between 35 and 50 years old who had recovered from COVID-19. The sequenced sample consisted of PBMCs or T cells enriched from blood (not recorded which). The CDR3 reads CASSLFASSGNTIYF. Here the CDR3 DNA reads TGTGCCAGCAGCTTATTTGCGAGCTCTGGAAACACCATATATTTT.